This T cell receptor (beta chain) stems from a study of blood T cell repertoires in COVID-19. At the level of the study: Acute and convalescent COVID-19 samples came from the United States, Italy and Spain. The cDNA or gDNA used as material had been derived from T cells, B-cell-depleted T cells, or PBMCs.

Sequencing used immunoSEQ multiplex PCR; TCRdb keeps in-frame clones, though not all of them. The sample has roughly 150,000 clones; 75% to 90% are singletons. Ages ranged from roughly 18 to 100 years, with residence in about two dozen US areas. There are 16 residues in the CDR3. The germline CDR1 and CDR2 sequences are GTSNPN and SVGIG (reference sequence). V gave up 0 bases and J gave up 0 bases, with 12 bases separating them. V and J are TRBV30 and TRBJ1-3; D gene uncertain. Sequencing was performed on PBMCs or T cells enriched from blood (not recorded which). This TCR was sampled from a man between 65 and 80 years old who had been exposed to COVID-19. CDR3 protein: CAWSVVGSHSGNTIYF. The CDR3 nucleotides read TGTGCCTGGAGTGTGGTGGGGAGTCACTCTGGAAACACCATATATTTT.